These T cell receptor beta chains were read from a single sample in a study of T cell changes during pregnancy in multiple sclerosis. The repertoire was sequenced with immunoSEQ multiplex PCR; TCRdb's copy has only in-frame clones and lacks some. The table has about 100,000 clones, approximately 90% seen once; the top ten hold 3.5%. The source was peripheral blood, collected after pregnancy. The origin of the receptors is a female donor with multiple sclerosis, enrolled in a pregnancy study. The CDR3 runs from the conserved cysteine through the conserved F or W. A D gene is named only where the DNA matches it firmly. Clone size appears in some rows only: once, few, many, or a class for an expanded clone.

clone size: few; J gene: TRBJ1-2; V gene: TRBV21-1; D gene: NA; CDR3 protein: CASSKAGNRDRGKDGYTF; CDR3 DNA: TGTGCCAGCAGCAAAGCTGGCAACCGGGACAGGGGTAAGGATGGCTACACCTTC
clone size: once; J gene: TRBJ2-7; V gene: TRBV7-8; D gene: NA; CDR3 protein: CASSLTGQDEQYF; CDR3 DNA: TGTGCCAGCAGCTTAACAGGGCAGGACGAGCAGTACTTC
clone size: NA; J gene: TRBJ2-5; V gene: TRBV7-8; D gene: TRBD1; CDR3 protein: CASSLGQGQETQYF; CDR3 DNA: TGTGCCAGCAGCTTGGGACAGGGCCAAGAGACCCAGTACTTC
clone size: few; J gene: TRBJ2-2; V gene: TRBV7-9; D gene: TRBD2; CDR3 protein: CASSLAEANTGELFF; CDR3 DNA: TGTGCCAGCAGCCTAGCGGAGGCGAACACCGGGGAGCTGTTTTTT
clone size: NA; J gene: TRBJ1-2; V gene: TRBV6-5; D gene: TRBD1; CDR3 protein: CASSYSTGRTYGYTF; CDR3 DNA: TGTGCCAGCAGTTACTCGACAGGGAGGACCTATGGCTACACCTTC
clone size: NA; J gene: TRBJ2-5; V gene: TRBV5-5; D gene: NA; CDR3 protein: CASNPQIGGKRETQYF; CDR3 DNA: TGTGCCAGCAATCCTCAGATTGGGGGGAAGAGAGAGACCCAGTACTTC
clone size: NA; J gene: TRBJ2-7; V gene: TRBV30; D gene: NA; CDR3 protein: CAWSVGQLGATYEQYF; CDR3 DNA: TGTGCCTGGAGTGTCGGACAGTTGGGGGCCACCTACGAGCAGTACTTC
clone size: NA; J gene: TRBJ2-3; V gene: TRBV21-1; D gene: NA; CDR3 protein: CASSKFGAGRGRAVQYF; CDR3 DNA: TGTGCCAGCAGCAAATTTGGGGCCGGGAGGGGTCGGGCCGTGCAGTATTTT
clone size: NA; J gene: TRBJ2-3; V gene: TRBV7-3; D gene: NA; CDR3 protein: CASSSGLDTDTQYF; CDR3 DNA: TGTGCCAGCAGCTCCGGACTTGATACAGATACGCAGTATTTT
clone size: NA; J gene: TRBJ2-1; V gene: TRBV7-6; D gene: TRBD1; CDR3 protein: CASSGGRTGKGYSYNEQFF; CDR3 DNA: TGTGCCAGCAGCGGTGGTAGGACAGGGAAAGGCTACAGCTACAATGAGCAGTTCTTC
clone size: NA; J gene: TRBJ2-1; V gene: TRBV18; D gene: TRBD2; CDR3 protein: CASSLGRNEQFF; CDR3 DNA: TGTGCCAGCTCACTCGGGAGGAATGAGCAGTTCTTC
clone size: NA; J gene: TRBJ1-2; V gene: TRBV6-1; D gene: NA; CDR3 protein: CASSETGIGYTF; CDR3 DNA: TGTGCCAGCAGTGAAACAGGGATTGGCTACACCTTC
clone size: few; J gene: TRBJ1-6; V gene: TRBV6-4; D gene: TRBD1; CDR3 protein: CAREGAHNSPLHF; CDR3 DNA: TGTGCCAGGGAGGGGGCCCATAATTCACCCCTCCACTTT
clone size: NA; J gene: TRBJ2-2; V gene: TRBV7-7; D gene: TRBD1; CDR3 protein: CASSSGTANTGELFF; CDR3 DNA: TGTGCTAGCAGCTCCGGGACAGCGAACACCGGGGAGCTGTTTTTT
clone size: NA; J gene: TRBJ1-3; V gene: TRBV6-5; D gene: NA; CDR3 protein: CASSTGSSGNTIYF; CDR3 DNA: TGTGCCAGCAGTACAGGGTCTAGTGGAAACACCATATATTTT
clone size: NA; J gene: TRBJ2-7; V gene: TRBV19; D gene: TRBD2; CDR3 protein: CASSIDGGISYEQYF; CDR3 DNA: TGTGCCAGTAGTATTGACGGGGGGATCTCCTACGAGCAGTACTTC
clone size: NA; J gene: TRBJ2-5; V gene: TRBV5-1; D gene: TRBD2; CDR3 protein: CASSLSGVQETQYF; CDR3 DNA: TGCGCCAGCAGCTTGAGCGGGGTCCAAGAGACCCAGTACTTC
clone size: NA; J gene: TRBJ1-5; V gene: TRBV2; D gene: TRBD1; CDR3 protein: CASSEWLGQGVQPQHF; CDR3 DNA: TGTGCCAGCAGTGAATGGCTCGGACAGGGAGTTCAGCCCCAGCATTTT
clone size: once; J gene: TRBJ2-1; V gene: TRBV5-1; D gene: NA; CDR3 protein: CASSLVVGGNEQFF; CDR3 DNA: TGCGCCAGCAGCTTAGTTGTTGGAGGAAATGAGCAGTTCTTC
clone size: once; J gene: TRBJ2-1; V gene: TRBV7-6; D gene: NA; CDR3 protein: CASSVDGTRNTYLQFF; CDR3 DNA: TGTGCCAGCAGCGTAGATGGGACAAGAAATACGTATCTGCAGTTCTTC
clone size: NA; J gene: TRBJ2-1; V gene: TRBV7-3; D gene: NA; CDR3 protein: CASSLTGGNNEQFF; CDR3 DNA: TGTGCCAGCAGCTTAACCGGGGGTAATAATGAGCAGTTCTTC
clone size: NA; J gene: TRBJ2-1; V gene: TRBV29-1; D gene: NA; CDR3 protein: CSGSSGEQFF; CDR3 DNA: TGCAGCGGAAGTAGCGGTGAGCAGTTCTTC
clone size: NA; J gene: TRBJ1-1; V gene: TRBV4-1; D gene: NA; CDR3 protein: CASKKGADEAFF; CDR3 DNA: TGCGCCAGCAAAAAAGGGGCCGATGAAGCTTTCTTT
clone size: NA; J gene: TRBJ2-7; V gene: TRBV7-8; D gene: NA; CDR3 protein: CASSLDRIAYEQYF; CDR3 DNA: TGTGCCAGCAGCTTAGACAGGATAGCCTACGAGCAGTACTTC
clone size: NA; J gene: TRBJ1-4; V gene: TRBV2; D gene: NA; CDR3 protein: CASRDEEGPEKLFF; CDR3 DNA: TGTGCCAGCAGGGACGAAGAGGGTCCCGAAAAACTGTTTTTT
clone size: NA; J gene: TRBJ1-5; V gene: TRBV6-6; D gene: NA; CDR3 protein: CASSHGQYSNQPQHF; CDR3 DNA: TGTGCCAGCAGCCACGGACAGTATAGCAATCAGCCCCAGCATTTT
clone size: once; J gene: TRBJ1-1; V gene: TRBV5-6; D gene: TRBD1; CDR3 protein: CASSYRGPEAFF; CDR3 DNA: TGTGCCAGCAGTTACAGGGGTCCTGAAGCTTTCTTT
clone size: NA; J gene: TRBJ1-4; V gene: TRBV12-5; D gene: TRBD1; CDR3 protein: CASGLAGQLNEKLFF; CDR3 DNA: TGTGCTAGTGGTTTGGCGGGACAGCTCAATGAAAAACTGTTTTTT
clone size: NA; J gene: TRBJ1-2; V gene: TRBV18; D gene: TRBD1; CDR3 protein: CASSPTGTGDYGYTF; CDR3 DNA: TGTGCCAGCTCACCTACCGGGACAGGGGACTATGGCTACACCTTC
clone size: NA; J gene: TRBJ2-3; V gene: TRBV5-1; D gene: NA; CDR3 protein: CASSLSSGLDTQYF; CDR3 DNA: TGCGCCAGCAGCTTGTCCAGCGGTCTGGATACGCAGTATTTT
clone size: few; J gene: TRBJ2-3; V gene: TRBV5-6; D gene: TRBD2; CDR3 protein: CASSRLAGGKADTQYF; CDR3 DNA: TGTGCCAGCAGCAGACTAGCGGGGGGCAAGGCAGATACGCAGTATTTT
clone size: NA; J gene: TRBJ1-4; V gene: TRBV9; D gene: TRBD1; CDR3 protein: CASSASGTGYEKLFF; CDR3 DNA: TGTGCCAGCAGCGCCTCCGGGACAGGGTATGAAAAACTGTTTTTT
clone size: once; J gene: TRBJ1-2; V gene: TRBV9; D gene: NA; CDR3 protein: CASSASGEGRDGYTF; CDR3 DNA: TGTGCCAGCAGCGCGTCAGGGGAAGGGAGGGATGGCTACACCTTC
clone size: NA; J gene: TRBJ1-6; V gene: TRBV25-1; D gene: NA; CDR3 protein: CASKAGAYNSPLHF; CDR3 DNA: TGTGCCAGCAAGGCGGGAGCCTATAATTCACCCCTCCACTTT
clone size: once; J gene: TRBJ2-3; V gene: TRBV7-9; D gene: TRBD1; CDR3 protein: CASSFPLQGSTDTQYF; CDR3 DNA: TGTGCCAGCAGCTTCCCATTACAGGGGAGCACAGATACGCAGTATTTT
clone size: NA; J gene: TRBJ1-2; V gene: TRBV7-2; D gene: NA; CDR3 protein: CASSLQQGPNYGYTF; CDR3 DNA: TGTGCCAGCAGTCTACAACAGGGTCCCAACTATGGCTACACCTTC
clone size: NA; J gene: TRBJ2-1; V gene: TRBV6-5; D gene: NA; CDR3 protein: CASSPRLGLDEQFF; CDR3 DNA: TGTGCCAGCAGTCCCCGACTAGGTCTCGATGAGCAGTTCTTC
clone size: NA; J gene: TRBJ1-1; V gene: TRBV6-5; D gene: NA; CDR3 protein: CASSPPGTEAFF; CDR3 DNA: TGTGCCAGCAGTCCCCCGGGCACTGAAGCTTTCTTT
clone size: NA; J gene: TRBJ1-4; V gene: TRBV27; D gene: NA; CDR3 protein: CASSLTGNEKLFF; CDR3 DNA: TGTGCCAGCAGTTTAACGGGGAATGAAAAACTGTTTTTT
clone size: NA; J gene: TRBJ2-2; V gene: TRBV6-1; D gene: NA; CDR3 protein: CASRDSSGELFF; CDR3 DNA: TGTGCCAGCAGGGACAGCTCCGGGGAGCTGTTTTTT